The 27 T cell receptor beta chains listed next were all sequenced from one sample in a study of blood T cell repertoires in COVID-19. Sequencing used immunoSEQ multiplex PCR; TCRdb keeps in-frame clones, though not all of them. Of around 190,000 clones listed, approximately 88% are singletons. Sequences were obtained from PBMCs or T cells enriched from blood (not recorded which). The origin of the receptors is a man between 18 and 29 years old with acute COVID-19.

In nucleotides, the CDR3 is TGTGCCAGTAGTATAGCGGACTTCGGCCAGAATGAGCAGTTCTTC. This translates into CASSIADFGQNEQFF. V and J are TRBV19 and TRBJ2-1; D is possibly TRBD2 (5 bases). V was clipped by 1 base and J by 7 bases, with 14 bases between them. The CDR3 covers 15 residues. The germline gives CDR1 LNHDA, CDR2 SQIVND (reference sequence).

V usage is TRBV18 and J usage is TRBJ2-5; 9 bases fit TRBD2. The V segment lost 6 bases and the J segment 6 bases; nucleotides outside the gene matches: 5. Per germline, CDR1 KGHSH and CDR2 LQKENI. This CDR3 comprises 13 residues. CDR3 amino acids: CASSSAGGQTQYF. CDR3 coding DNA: TGTGCCAGCTCTTCCGCGGGGGGGCAGACCCAGTACTTC.

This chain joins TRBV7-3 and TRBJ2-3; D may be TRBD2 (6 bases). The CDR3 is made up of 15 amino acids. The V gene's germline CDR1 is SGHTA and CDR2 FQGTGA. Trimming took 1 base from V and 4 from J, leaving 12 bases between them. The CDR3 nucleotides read TGTGCCAGCAGCTTAAGAACGGGAGTTGCAGATACGCAGTATTTT. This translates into CASSLRTGVADTQYF. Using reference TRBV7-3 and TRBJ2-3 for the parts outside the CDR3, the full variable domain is GAGVSQTPSNKVTEKGKYVELRCDPISGHTALYWYRQSLGQGPEFLIYFQGTGAADDSGLPNDRFFAVRPEGSVSTLKIQRTERGDSAVYLCASSLRTGVADTQYFGPGTRLTVL.

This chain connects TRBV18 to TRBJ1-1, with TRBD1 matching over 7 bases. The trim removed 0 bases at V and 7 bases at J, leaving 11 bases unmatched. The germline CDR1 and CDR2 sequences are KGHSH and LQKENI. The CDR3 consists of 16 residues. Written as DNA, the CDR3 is TGTGCCAGCTCACCACCCCTGGGGACAGATAATAATGAAGCTTTCTTT. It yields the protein CASSPPLGTDNNEAFF.

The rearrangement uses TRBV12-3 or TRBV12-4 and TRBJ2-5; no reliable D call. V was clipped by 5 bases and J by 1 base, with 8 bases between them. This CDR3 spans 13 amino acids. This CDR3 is CASSAALQETQYF. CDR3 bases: TGTGCCAGCAGTGCCGCACTCCAAGAGACCCAGTACTTC.

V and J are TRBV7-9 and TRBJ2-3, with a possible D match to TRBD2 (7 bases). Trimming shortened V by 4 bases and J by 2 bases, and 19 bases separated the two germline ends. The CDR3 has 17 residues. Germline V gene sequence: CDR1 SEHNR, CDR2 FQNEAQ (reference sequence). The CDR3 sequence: CASSSFGGPYPTDTQYF. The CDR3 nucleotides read TGTGCCAGCAGCTCGTTCGGGGGGCCCTACCCCACAGATACGCAGTATTTT.

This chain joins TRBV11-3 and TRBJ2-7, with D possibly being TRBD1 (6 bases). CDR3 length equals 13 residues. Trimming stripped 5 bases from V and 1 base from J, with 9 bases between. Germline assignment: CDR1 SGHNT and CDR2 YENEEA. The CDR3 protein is CASSEDRSYEQYF. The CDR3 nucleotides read TGTGCCAGCAGCGAAGACAGGTCCTACGAGCAGTACTTC.

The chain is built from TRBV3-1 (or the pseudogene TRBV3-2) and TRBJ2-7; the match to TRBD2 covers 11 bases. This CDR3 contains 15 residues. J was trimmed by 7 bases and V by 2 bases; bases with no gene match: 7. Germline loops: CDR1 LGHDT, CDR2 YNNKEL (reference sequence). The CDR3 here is CASSQIAGGPREQYF. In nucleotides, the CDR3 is TGTGCCAGCAGCCAAATAGCGGGAGGGCCTAGGGAGCAGTACTTC.

The DNA for the CDR3 is TGTGCCAGCAGTTACCCGGGGGACGACACAGATACGCAGTATTTT. The encoded protein is CASSYPGDDTDTQYF. The rearrangement uses TRBV6-2 or TRBV6-3 and TRBJ2-3, with D possibly matching TRBD2 (6 bases). This CDR3 is 15 amino acids long. V shed 2 bases and J shed 2 bases, with 11 bases lying between them. The germline CDR1 and CDR2 sequences are MNHEY and SVGEGT.

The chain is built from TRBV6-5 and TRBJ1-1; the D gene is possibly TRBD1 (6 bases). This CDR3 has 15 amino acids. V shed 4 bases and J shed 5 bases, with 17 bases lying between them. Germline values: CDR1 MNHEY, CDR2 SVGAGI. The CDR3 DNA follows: TGTGCCAGCAGTTCATGGACAGCCCTGGGAACTGAAGCTTTCTTT. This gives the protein CASSSWTALGTEAFF.

The CDR3: CASSVQGNYGYTF. CDR3 in DNA: TGTGCCAGCAGCGTACAGGGTAACTATGGCTACACCTTC. The chain uses TRBV9 and TRBJ1-2; D might be TRBD1 (5 bases). The V and J ends lost 1 base and 1 base respectively, with 5 bases between them. Germline CDR1 SGDLS, CDR2 YYNGEE. The CDR3 spans 13 residues.

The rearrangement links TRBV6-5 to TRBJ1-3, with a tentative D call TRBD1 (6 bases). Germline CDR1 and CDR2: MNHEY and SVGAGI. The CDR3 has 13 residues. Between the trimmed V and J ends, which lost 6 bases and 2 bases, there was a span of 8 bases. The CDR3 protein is CASRGGPGNTIYF. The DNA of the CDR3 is TGTGCCAGCAGGGGGGGGCCTGGAAACACCATATATTTT.

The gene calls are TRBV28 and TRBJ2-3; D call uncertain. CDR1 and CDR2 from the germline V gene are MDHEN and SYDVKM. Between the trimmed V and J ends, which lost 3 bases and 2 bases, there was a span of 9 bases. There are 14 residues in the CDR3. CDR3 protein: CASSFGYFTDTQYF. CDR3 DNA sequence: TGTGCCAGCAGTTTCGGGTACTTCACAGATACGCAGTATTTT.

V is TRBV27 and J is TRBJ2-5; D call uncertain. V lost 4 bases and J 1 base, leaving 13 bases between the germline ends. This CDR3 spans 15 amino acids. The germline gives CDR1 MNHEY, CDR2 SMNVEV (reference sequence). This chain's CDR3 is CASSWSLEFQETQYF. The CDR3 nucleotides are TGTGCCAGCAGTTGGTCGTTAGAATTCCAAGAGACCCAGTACTTC.

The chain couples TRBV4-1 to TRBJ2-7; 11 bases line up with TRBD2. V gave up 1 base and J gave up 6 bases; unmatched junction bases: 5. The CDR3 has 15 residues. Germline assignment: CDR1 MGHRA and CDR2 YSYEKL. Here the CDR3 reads CASSQVVAGGTEQYF. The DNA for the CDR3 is TGCGCCAGCAGCCAAGTCGTAGCGGGAGGGACCGAGCAGTACTTC.

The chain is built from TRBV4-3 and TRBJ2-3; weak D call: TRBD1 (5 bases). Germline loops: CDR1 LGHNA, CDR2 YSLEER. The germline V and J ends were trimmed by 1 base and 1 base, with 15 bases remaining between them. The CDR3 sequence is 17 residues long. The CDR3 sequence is CASSQGSLGPRTDTQYF. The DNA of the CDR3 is TGCGCCAGCAGCCAAGGGTCCTTGGGGCCACGCACAGATACGCAGTATTTT.

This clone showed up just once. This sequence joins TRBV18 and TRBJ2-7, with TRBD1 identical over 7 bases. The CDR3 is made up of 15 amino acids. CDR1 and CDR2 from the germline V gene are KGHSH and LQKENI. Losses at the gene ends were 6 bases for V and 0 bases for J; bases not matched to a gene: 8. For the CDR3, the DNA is TGTGCCAGCTCCCCCGACAGGGTGAACTCCTACGAGCAGTACTTC. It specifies CASSPDRVNSYEQYF.

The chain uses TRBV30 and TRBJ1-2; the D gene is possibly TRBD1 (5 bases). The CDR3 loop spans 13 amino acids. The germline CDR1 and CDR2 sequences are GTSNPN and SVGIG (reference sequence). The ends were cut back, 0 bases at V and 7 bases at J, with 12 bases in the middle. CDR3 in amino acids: CAWSVLGGIGYTF. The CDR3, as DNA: TGTGCCTGGAGTGTACTCGGGGGGATTGGCTACACCTTC.

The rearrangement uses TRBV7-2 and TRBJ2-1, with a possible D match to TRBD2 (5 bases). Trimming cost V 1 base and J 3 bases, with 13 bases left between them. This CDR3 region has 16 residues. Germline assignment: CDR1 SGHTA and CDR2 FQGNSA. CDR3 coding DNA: TGTGCCAGCAGCTTAGGCCAGGAGCGGCTCTACAATGAGCAGTTCTTC. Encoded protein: CASSLGQERLYNEQFF.

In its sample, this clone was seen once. CDR3 in amino acids: CATQLLAGMWDEQFF. The CDR3 DNA reads TGTGCCACCCAGCTCCTAGCGGGTATGTGGGATGAGCAGTTCTTC. This chain uses TRBV11-2 with TRBJ2-1, with 8 positions matching TRBD2. The CDR3 is 15 amino acids. Germline V CDR1 and CDR2: SGHAT, FQNNGV. J gave up 8 bases and V 10 bases, and 16 bases lay outside the gene matches.

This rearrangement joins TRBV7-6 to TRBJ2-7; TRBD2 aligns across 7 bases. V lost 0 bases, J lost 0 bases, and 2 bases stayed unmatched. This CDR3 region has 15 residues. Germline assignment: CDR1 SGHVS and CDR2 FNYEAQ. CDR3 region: CASSLARGISYEQYF. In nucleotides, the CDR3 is TGTGCCAGCAGCTTAGCGCGGGGGATCTCCTACGAGCAGTACTTC.

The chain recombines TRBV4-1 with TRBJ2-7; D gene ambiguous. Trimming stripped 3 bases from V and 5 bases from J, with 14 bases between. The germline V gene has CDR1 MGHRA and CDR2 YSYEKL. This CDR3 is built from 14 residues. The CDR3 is CASSHRFISDEQYF. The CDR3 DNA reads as TGCGCCAGCAGCCATCGTTTTATTTCCGACGAGCAGTACTTC.

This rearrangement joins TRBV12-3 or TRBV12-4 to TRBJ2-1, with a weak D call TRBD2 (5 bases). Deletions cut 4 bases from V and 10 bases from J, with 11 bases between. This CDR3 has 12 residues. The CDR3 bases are TGTGCCAGCAGTTCAACGAGGAGGGAGCAGTTCTTC. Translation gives CASSSTRREQFF.

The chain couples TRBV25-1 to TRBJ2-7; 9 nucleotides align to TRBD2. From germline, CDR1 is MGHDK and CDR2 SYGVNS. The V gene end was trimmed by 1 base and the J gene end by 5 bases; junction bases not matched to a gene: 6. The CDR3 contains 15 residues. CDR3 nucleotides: TGTGCCAGCAGTGAATTGGTAGCGGGAGTTAACGAGCAGTACTTC. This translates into CASSELVAGVNEQYF.

The CDR3 sequence is CASSDWGHLSNQPQHF. The CDR3 nucleotides read TGTGCCAGTAGTGACTGGGGACACCTTAGCAATCAGCCCCAGCATTTT. The chain uses TRBV19 and TRBJ1-5; a weak D match, TRBD1 (6 bases). This CDR3 region has 16 residues. Germline CDR1 is LNHDA and CDR2 is SQIVND (reference sequence). Trimming took 5 bases from V and 0 from J, leaving 14 bases between them.

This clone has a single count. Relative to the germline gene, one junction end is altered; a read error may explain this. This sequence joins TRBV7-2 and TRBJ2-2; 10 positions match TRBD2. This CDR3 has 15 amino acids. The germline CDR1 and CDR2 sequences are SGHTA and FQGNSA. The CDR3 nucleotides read TGTGCCAGCAGCTATAGCGGGGGGAACACCGGGGAGCTGTTTTTC. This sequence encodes CASSYSGGNTGELFF.

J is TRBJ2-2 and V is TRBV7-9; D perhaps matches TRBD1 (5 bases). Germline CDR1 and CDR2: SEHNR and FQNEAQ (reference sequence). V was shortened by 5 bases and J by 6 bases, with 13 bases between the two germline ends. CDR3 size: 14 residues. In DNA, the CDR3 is TGTGCCAGCAGCAACGTCCAGGGCGCCGGGGAGCTGTTTTTT. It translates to CASSNVQGAGELFF.